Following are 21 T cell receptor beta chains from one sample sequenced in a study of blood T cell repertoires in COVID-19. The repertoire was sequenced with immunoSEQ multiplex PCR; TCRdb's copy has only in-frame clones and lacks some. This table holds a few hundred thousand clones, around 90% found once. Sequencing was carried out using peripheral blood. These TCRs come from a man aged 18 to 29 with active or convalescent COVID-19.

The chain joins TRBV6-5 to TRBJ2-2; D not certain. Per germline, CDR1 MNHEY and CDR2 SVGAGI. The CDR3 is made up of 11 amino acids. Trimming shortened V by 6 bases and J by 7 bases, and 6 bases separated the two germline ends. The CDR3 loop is CASSAVGELFF. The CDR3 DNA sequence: TGTGCCAGCAGCGCGGTCGGGGAGCTGTTTTTT.

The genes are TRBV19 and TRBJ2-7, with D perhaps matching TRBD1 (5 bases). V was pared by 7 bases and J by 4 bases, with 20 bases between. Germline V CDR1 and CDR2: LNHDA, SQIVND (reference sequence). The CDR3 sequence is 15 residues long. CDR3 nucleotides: TGTGCCAGTAAACCCTCGCCCGGGTCAGGGTACGAGCAGTACTTC. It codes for CASKPSPGSGYEQYF.

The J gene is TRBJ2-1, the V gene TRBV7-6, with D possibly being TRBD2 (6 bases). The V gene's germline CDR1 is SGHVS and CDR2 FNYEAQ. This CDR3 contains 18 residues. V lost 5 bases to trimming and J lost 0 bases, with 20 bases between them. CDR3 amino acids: CASSRNAGTPSSYNEQFF. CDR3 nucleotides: TGTGCCAGCAGCCGAAACGCGGGGACGCCGAGCTCCTACAATGAGCAGTTCTTC.

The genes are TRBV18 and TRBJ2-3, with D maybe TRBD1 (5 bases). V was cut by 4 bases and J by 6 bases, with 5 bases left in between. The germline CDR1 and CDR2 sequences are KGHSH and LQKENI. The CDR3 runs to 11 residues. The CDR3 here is CASSQGDTQYF. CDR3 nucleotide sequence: TGTGCCAGCTCACAGGGGGATACGCAGTATTTT.

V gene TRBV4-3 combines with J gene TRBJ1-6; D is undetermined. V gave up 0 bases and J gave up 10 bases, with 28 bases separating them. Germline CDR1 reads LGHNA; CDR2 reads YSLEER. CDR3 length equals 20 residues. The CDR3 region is CASSQELISGYLDTGSPLHF. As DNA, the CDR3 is TGCGCCAGCAGCCAAGAATTGATCTCGGGGTATCTGGATACGGGCTCACCCCTCCACTTT.

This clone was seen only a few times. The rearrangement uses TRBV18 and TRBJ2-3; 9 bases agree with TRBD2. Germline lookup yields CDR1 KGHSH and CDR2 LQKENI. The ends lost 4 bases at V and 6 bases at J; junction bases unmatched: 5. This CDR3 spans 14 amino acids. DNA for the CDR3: TGTGCCAGCTCACTCGGACTAGCGCAGGATACGCAGTATTTT. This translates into CASSLGLAQDTQYF.

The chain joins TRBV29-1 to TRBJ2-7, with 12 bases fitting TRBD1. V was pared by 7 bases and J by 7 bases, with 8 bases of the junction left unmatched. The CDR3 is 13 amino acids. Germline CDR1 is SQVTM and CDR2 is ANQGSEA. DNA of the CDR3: TGCAGCGGAGCCGGGACAGGGGGCGGTGAGCAGTACTTC. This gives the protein CSGAGTGGGEQYF.

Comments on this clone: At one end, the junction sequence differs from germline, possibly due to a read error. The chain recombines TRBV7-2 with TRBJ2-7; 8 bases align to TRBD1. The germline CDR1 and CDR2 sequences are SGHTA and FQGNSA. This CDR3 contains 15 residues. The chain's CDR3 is CAGRHPGQATYEQYF. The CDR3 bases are TGTGCCGGCAGGCATCCGGGACAGGCAACCTACGAGCAGTACTTC.

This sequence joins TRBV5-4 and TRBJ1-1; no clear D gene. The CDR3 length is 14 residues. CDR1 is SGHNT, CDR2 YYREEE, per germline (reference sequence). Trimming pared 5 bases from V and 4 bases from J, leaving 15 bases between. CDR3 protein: CASSLGGLGTEAFF. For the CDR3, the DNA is TGTGCCAGCAGTCTGGGTGGGCTGGGCACTGAAGCTTTCTTT.

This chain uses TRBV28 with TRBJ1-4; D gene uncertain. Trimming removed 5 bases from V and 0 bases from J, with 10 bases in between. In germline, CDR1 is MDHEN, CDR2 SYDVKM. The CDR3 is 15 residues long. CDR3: CASSNGGSTNEKLFF. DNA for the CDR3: TGTGCCAGCAGTAACGGCGGGTCAACTAATGAAAAACTGTTTTTT.

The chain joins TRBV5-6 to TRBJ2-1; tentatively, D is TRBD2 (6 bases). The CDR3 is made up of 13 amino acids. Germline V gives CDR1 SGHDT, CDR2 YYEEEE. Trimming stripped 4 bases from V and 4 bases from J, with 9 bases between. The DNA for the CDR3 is TGTGCCAGCAGCCCGGGACTTTACAATGAGCAGTTCTTC. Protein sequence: CASSPGLYNEQFF.

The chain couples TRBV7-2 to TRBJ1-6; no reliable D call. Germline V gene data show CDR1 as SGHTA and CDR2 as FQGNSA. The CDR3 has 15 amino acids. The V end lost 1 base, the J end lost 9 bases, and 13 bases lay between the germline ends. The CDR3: CASSLDPGITSPLHF. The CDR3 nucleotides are TGTGCCAGCAGCTTAGATCCCGGGATAACTTCACCCCTCCACTTT.

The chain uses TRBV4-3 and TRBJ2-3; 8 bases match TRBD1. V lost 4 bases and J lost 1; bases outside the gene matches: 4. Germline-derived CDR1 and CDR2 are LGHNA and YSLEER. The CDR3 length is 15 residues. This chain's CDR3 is CASSLQGVGTDTQYF. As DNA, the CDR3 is TGCGCCAGCAGCCTACAGGGGGTTGGCACAGATACGCAGTATTTT.

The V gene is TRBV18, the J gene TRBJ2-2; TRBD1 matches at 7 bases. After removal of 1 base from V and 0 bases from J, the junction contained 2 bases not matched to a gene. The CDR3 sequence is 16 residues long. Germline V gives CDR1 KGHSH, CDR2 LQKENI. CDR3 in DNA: TGTGCCAGCTCACCACTCGGACAGGCGAACACCGGGGAGCTGTTTTTT. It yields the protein CASSPLGQANTGELFF.

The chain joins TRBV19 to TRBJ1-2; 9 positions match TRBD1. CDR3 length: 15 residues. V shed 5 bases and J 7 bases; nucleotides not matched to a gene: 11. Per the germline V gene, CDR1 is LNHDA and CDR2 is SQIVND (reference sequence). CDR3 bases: TGTGCCAGTAGTCCACGGGACAGGGCGAAGGGTGGCTACACCTTC. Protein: CASSPRDRAKGGYTF.

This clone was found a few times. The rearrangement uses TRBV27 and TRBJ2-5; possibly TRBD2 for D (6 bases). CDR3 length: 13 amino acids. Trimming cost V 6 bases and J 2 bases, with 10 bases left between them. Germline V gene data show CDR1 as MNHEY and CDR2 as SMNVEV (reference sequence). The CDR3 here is CASRLLAQETQYF. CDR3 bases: TGTGCCAGCAGGCTGCTAGCGCAAGAGACCCAGTACTTC.

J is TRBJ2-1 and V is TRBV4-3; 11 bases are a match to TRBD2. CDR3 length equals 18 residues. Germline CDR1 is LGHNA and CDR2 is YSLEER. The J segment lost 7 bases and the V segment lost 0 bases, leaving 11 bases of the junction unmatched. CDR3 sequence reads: CASSQDSPASGGSNEQFF. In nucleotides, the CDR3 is TGCGCCAGCAGCCAAGATTCCCCCGCTAGCGGGGGGTCGAATGAGCAGTTCTTC.

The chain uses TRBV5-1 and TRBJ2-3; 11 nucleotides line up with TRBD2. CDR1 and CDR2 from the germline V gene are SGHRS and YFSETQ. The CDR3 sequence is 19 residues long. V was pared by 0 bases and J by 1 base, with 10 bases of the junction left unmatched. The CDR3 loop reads CASSLVPLAGGRGTDTQYF. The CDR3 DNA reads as TGCGCCAGCAGCTTGGTACCTCTAGCGGGAGGACGTGGCACAGATACGCAGTATTTT.

The CDR3, as DNA: TGCGCCAGCAGCCCCCACGGGGTTAACACTGAAGCTTTCTTT. Translated: CASSPHGVNTEAFF. The gene calls are TRBV5-1 and TRBJ1-1; D gene unclear. Germline V gene data show CDR1 as SGHRS and CDR2 as YFSETQ. Trimming removed 4 bases from V and 2 bases from J, with 12 bases in between. CDR3 length: 14 amino acids.

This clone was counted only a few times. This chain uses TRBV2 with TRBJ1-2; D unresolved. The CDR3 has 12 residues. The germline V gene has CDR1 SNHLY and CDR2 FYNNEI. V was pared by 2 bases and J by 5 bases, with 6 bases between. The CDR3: CASSEKLYGYTF. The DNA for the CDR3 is TGTGCCAGCAGTGAAAAGCTTTATGGCTACACCTTC. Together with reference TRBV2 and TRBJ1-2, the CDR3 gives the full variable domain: EPEVTQTPSHQVTQMGQEVILRCVPISNHLYFYWYRQILGQKVEFLVSFYNNEISEKSEIFDDQFSVERPDGSNFTLKIRSTKLEDSAMYFCASSEKLYGYTFGSGTRLTVV.

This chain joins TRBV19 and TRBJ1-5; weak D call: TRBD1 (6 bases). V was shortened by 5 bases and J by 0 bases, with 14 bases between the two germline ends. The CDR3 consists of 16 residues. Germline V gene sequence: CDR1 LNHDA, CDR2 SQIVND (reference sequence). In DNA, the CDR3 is TGTGCCAGTAGTCCGCGGACAGACTATAGCAATCAGCCCCAGCATTTT. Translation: CASSPRTDYSNQPQHF.